The 8 T cell receptor beta chains below come from one sample, sequenced in a study of OX40 agonist ivuxolimab in advanced cancers. Assay: immunoSEQ multiplex PCR; the TCRdb copy retains only in-frame clones and omits some. The sample lists around 70,000 clones, approximately 78% seen once, with approximately 5.1% in the top ten. This specimen consisted of CD4+ or CD8+ T cells sorted from blood, obtained in a trial of the OX40 agonist ivuxolimab. Receptors originate from an adult with an advanced solid tumor such as melanoma, head and neck, liver or kidney cancer.

The sample holds one count of this clone. The chain combines TRBV4-3 with TRBJ1-2; weak D call: TRBD1 (6 bases). V lost 4 bases and J lost 2, with 11 bases in between. The CDR3 contains 14 residues. Germline lookup yields CDR1 LGHNA and CDR2 YSLEER. The chain's CDR3 is CASSLERGNYGYTF. The DNA for the CDR3 is TGCGCCAGCAGCCTAGAGAGGGGGAACTATGGCTACACCTTC.

The chain employs TRBV28 and TRBJ2-3; 12 nucleotides line up with TRBD1. Trimming removed 7 bases from V and 6 bases from J; junction bases left unmatched: 11. Germline V gives CDR1 MDHEN, CDR2 SYDVKM. There are 16 residues in the CDR3. CDR3 DNA: TGTGCCAGCACCTGGGCGGGGACAGGGGGCAGGGATACGCAGTATTTT. This gives the protein CASTWAGTGGRDTQYF.

This clone has only one observation. The gene calls are TRBV7-2 and TRBJ2-5; the D is unclear. Germline CDR1 and CDR2: SGHTA and FQGNSA. Trimming shortened V by 3 bases and J by 2 bases, and 7 bases separated the two germline ends. The CDR3 has 13 amino acids. In DNA, the CDR3 is TGTGCCAGCAGCTTCGGACGTCAAGAGACCCAGTACTTC. This translates into CASSFGRQETQYF.

This rearrangement joins TRBV28 to TRBJ2-1; 9 bases are shared with TRBD2. CDR1 is MDHEN, CDR2 SYDVKM, per germline. V lost 6 bases, J lost 7 bases, and 16 bases stayed unmatched. The CDR3 loop spans 17 amino acids. The CDR3 spells CASSNSGSWATGNEQFF. The CDR3 DNA follows: TGTGCCAGCAGCAATAGCGGGAGTTGGGCTACGGGAAATGAGCAGTTCTTC.

This clone occurred once. The chain combines TRBV9 with TRBJ2-3; D is undetermined. Trimming removed 3 bases from V and 2 bases from J, with 16 bases in between. Germline CDR1 and CDR2: SGDLS and YYNGEE. This CDR3 region has 16 residues. The CDR3 sequence: CASSAWLKTTTDTQYF. In DNA, the CDR3 is TGTGCCAGCAGCGCCTGGCTTAAAACCACCACAGATACGCAGTATTTT.

The gene calls are TRBV6-1 and TRBJ2-3; tentative D call: TRBD1 (6 bases). Germline V gives CDR1 MNHNS, CDR2 SASEGT. The CDR3 covers 14 residues. V lost 8 bases, J lost 11 bases, and 23 bases lay in between. CDR3 sequence (DNA): TGTGCCAGCGTTCAACCGGGACACTCGGCGAAGCAGTATTTT. It codes for CASVQPGHSAKQYF.

V and J are TRBV5-4 and TRBJ1-3, with no clear D. Germline assignment: CDR1 SGHNT and CDR2 YYREEE (reference sequence). The length of the CDR3 is 15 residues. V lost 0 bases to trimming and J lost 1 base, with 8 bases between them. This CDR3 is CASSLDALSGNTIYF. Written as DNA, the CDR3 is TGTGCCAGCAGCTTGGATGCCCTGTCTGGAAACACCATATATTTT.

The genes are TRBV5-6 and TRBJ2-1; tentative D call: TRBD2 (5 bases). CDR1 SGHDT and CDR2 YYEEEE come from the germline V gene. The CDR3 has 15 amino acids. V was shortened by 4 bases and J by 4 bases, with 15 bases between the two germline ends. CDR3 residues: CASSPQAVVYNEQFF. As DNA, the CDR3 is TGTGCCAGCAGCCCCCAAGCGGTAGTTTACAATGAGCAGTTCTTC. The entire variable domain, with the rest obtained from reference TRBV5-6 and TRBJ2-1, is as follows: DAGVTQSPTHLIKTRGQQVTLRCSPKSGHDTVSWYQQALGQGPQFIFQYYEEEERQRGNFPDRFSGHQFPNYSSELNVNALLLGDSALYLCASSPQAVVYNEQFFGPGTRLTVL.